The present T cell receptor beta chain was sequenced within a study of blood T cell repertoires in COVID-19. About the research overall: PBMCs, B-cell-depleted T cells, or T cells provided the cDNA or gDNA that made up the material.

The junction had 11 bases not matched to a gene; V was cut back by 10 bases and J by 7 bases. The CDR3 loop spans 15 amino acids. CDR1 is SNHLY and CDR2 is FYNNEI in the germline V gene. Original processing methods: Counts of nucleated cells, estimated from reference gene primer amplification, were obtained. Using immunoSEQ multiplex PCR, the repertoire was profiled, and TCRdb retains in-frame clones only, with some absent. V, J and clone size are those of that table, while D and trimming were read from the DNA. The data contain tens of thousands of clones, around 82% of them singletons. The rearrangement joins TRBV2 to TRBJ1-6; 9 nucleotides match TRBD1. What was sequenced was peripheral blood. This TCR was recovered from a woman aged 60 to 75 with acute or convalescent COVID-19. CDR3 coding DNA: TGTGCCAAGCAGGAACCGGGACAGGGAAATTCACCCCTCCACTTT. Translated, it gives CAKQEPGQGNSPLHF. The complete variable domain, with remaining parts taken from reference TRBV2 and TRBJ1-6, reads EPEVTQTPSHQVTQMGQEVILRCVPISNHLYFYWYRQILGQKVEFLVSFYNNEISEKSEIFDDQFSVERPDGSNFTLKIRSTKLEDSAMYFCAKQEPGQGNSPLHFGNGTRLTVT.